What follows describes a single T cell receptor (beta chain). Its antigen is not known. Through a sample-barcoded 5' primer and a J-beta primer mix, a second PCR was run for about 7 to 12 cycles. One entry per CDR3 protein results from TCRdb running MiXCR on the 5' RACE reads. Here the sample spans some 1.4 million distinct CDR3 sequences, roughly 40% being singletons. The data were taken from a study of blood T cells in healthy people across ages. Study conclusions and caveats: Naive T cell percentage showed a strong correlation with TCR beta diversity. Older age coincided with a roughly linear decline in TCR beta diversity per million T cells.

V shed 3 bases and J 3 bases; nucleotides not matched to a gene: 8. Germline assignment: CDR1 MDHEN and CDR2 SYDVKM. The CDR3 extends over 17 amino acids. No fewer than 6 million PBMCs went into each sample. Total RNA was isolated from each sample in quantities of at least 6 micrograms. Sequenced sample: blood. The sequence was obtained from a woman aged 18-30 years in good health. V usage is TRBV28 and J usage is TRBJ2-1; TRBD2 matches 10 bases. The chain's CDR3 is CASSFFSASGGYNEQFF. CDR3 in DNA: TGTGCCAGCAGTTTTTTTTCAGCTAGCGGGGGCTACAATGAGCAGTTCTTC.